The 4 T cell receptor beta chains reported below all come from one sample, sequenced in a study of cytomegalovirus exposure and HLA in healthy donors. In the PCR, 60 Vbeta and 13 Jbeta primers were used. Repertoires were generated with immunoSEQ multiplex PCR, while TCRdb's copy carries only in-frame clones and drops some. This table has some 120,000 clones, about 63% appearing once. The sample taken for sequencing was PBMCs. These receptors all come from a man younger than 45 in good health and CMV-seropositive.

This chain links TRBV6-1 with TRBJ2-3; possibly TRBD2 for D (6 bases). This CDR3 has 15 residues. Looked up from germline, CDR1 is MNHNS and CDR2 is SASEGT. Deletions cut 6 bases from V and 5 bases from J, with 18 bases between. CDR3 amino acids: CASRPSEGLGDTQYF. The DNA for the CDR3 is TGTGCCAGCAGACCGTCGGAGGGGCTGGGAGATACGCAGTATTTT.

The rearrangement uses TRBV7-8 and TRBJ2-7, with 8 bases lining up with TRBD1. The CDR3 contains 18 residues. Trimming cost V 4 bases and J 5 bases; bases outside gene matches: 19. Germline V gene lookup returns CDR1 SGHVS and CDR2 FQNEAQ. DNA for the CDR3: TGTGCCAGCAGCTCGAGGGGAGGACAGGGCCTCCACCCCAACGAGCAGTACTTC. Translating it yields CASSSRGGQGLHPNEQYF. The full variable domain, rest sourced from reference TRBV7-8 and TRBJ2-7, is GAGVSQSPRYKVAKRGQDVALRCDPISGHVSLFWYQQALGQGPEFLTYFQNEAQLDKSGLPSDRFFAERPEGSVSTLKIQRTQQEDSAVYLCASSSRGGQGLHPNEQYFGPGTRLTVT.

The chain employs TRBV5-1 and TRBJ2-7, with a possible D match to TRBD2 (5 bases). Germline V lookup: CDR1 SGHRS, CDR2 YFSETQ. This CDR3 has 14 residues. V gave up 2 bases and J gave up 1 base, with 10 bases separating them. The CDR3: CASSFGSASYEQYF. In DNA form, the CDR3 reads TGCGCCAGCAGCTTCGGTAGCGCGTCCTACGAGCAGTACTTC.

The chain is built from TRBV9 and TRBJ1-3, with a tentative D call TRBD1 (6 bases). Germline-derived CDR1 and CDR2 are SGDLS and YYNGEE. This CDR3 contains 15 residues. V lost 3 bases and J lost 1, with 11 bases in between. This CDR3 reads CASSGRQASGNTIYF. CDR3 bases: TGTGCCAGCAGCGGAAGACAGGCATCTGGAAACACCATATATTTT.